A single sample gave rise to the 22 T cell receptor beta chains below, sequenced in a study of blood T cells in healthy people across ages. With a J-beta primer mix and a sample-barcoded 5' primer, a second PCR ran 7 to 11 cycles. TCRdb recomputed calls from the 5' RACE reads with MiXCR, one row per CDR3 protein. The sample has 850,000 to 1,300,000 distinct CDR3 sequences, under 45% seen once; the top ten hold approximately 17%. Source material: blood. These receptors came from a woman in her sixties in good health.

This clonotype was counted a single time. The chain combines TRBV7-3 with TRBJ1-1; D perhaps matches TRBD1 (5 bases). The ends were cut back, 5 bases at V and 1 base at J, with 11 bases in the middle. Looked up from germline, CDR1 is SGHTA and CDR2 is FQGTGA. CDR3 length equals 14 residues. The CDR3 reads CASSTDRGNTEAFF. The CDR3 DNA sequence: TGTGCCAGCAGCACCGACAGAGGGAACACTGAAGCTTTCTTT.

The gene calls are TRBV6-5 and TRBJ2-2; 10 positions agree with TRBD1. The CDR3 runs 15 residues. Germline CDR1 and CDR2: MNHEY and SVGAGI. V was pared by 8 bases and J by 5 bases, with 8 bases of the junction left unmatched. DNA of the CDR3: TGTGCCAGCTCCGTGACAGGGGGCATAACCGGGGAGCTGTTTTTT. This gives the protein CASSVTGGITGELFF.

This clonotype has ten or more counts. The V and J genes are TRBV7-9 and TRBJ2-1; 8 bases match TRBD1. Trimming at V came to 4 bases and at J to 9 bases, leaving 14 bases not matched to a gene. The CDR3 runs 16 residues. Germline CDR1 and CDR2: SEHNR and FQNEAQ (reference sequence). CDR3 sequence (DNA): TGTGCCAGCAGCTCTACGGAGTCCGGGACAGGCGGTGAGCAGTTCTTC. This translates into CASSSTESGTGGEQFF.

The V call is TRBV28, the J call TRBJ2-1; 7 positions match TRBD2. CDR3 length: 15 amino acids. CDR1 MDHEN and CDR2 SYDVKM come from the germline V gene. With 5 bases clipped from V and 6 bases from J, the junction kept 10 bases outside the gene matches. The CDR3 DNA reads as TGTGCCAGCAGTCCCCTCCCGGGGGGACTCAATGAGCAGTTCTTC. It yields the protein CASSPLPGGLNEQFF.

This clonotype was recorded at least ten times. This chain links TRBV6-4 with TRBJ2-3, with 7 bases identical to TRBD2. V trimming: 2 bases; J trimming: 4 bases; junction bases outside the gene matches: 9. The CDR3 is 16 residues long. Germline V gives CDR1 MRHNA, CDR2 SNTAGT. CDR3 DNA: TGTGCCAGCAGTGACGGCAGCGGGAATGGCGCAGATACGCAGTATTTT. It encodes CASSDGSGNGADTQYF.

V gene TRBV5-1 combines with J gene TRBJ2-3; TRBD2 aligns across 8 bases. The CDR3 length is 18 residues. Germline V gene lookup returns CDR1 SGHRS and CDR2 YFSETQ. V shed 4 bases, J shed 4 bases, and the junction held 17 bases outside the gene matches. CDR3 DNA sequence: TGCGCCAGCAGCCTCCCGTCGCTCCAGCGGGAGATTTCAGATACGCAGTATTTT. Translation: CASSLPSLQREISDTQYF.

V is TRBV6-7 and J is TRBJ1-2; the D is unclear. TRBV6-7 is an ORF for which the function is uncertain. V gave up 7 bases and J gave up 2 bases, with 8 bases separating them. The CDR3 runs to 12 residues. CDR3 in amino acids: CASITMNYGYTF. CDR3 coding DNA: TGTGCCAGCATCACAATGAACTATGGCTACACCTTC.

The CDR3 sequence: CASSQAGGDEQYF. DNA for the CDR3: TGTGCCAGCAGCCAAGCTGGGGGCGACGAGCAGTACTTC. The V and J genes are TRBV3-1 and TRBJ2-7; tentative D call: TRBD1 (6 bases). Deletions cut 1 base from V and 5 bases from J, with 9 bases between. This CDR3 has 13 amino acids. Germline lookup yields CDR1 LGHDT and CDR2 YNNKEL (reference sequence).

The chain is built from TRBV5-1 and TRBJ2-5; D might be TRBD1 (5 bases). The germline V gene encodes CDR1 SGHRS and CDR2 YFSETQ. This CDR3 has 15 amino acids. V shed 4 bases and J shed 2 bases, with 15 bases lying between them. CDR3 protein: CASSPGSLTQETQYF. The DNA for the CDR3 is TGCGCCAGCAGCCCAGGGTCATTAACGCAAGAGACCCAGTACTTC.

The gene calls are TRBV2 and TRBJ2-1, with 8 bases lining up with TRBD1. Unmatched junction bases numbered 5, after V lost 3 bases and J lost 4 bases. Germline assignment: CDR1 SNHLY and CDR2 FYNNEI. The CDR3 has 15 amino acids. The CDR3 nucleotides read TGTGCCAGCAGTGAGGACAGGGCTAGGTACAATGAGCAGTTCTTC. Encoded protein: CASSEDRARYNEQFF.

This clonotype came up many times. V gene TRBV5-1 combines with J gene TRBJ1-2, with D unclear. Germline V gives CDR1 SGHRS, CDR2 YFSETQ. V was cut by 3 bases and J by 1 base, with 10 bases left in between. The CDR3 covers 14 residues. This CDR3 is CASSSEDFNYGYTF. The CDR3 DNA reads as TGCGCCAGCAGCTCCGAGGACTTTAACTATGGCTACACCTTC.

This rearrangement joins TRBV7-8 to TRBJ2-1; TRBD2 matches at 10 bases. Per the germline V gene, CDR1 is SGHVS and CDR2 is FQNEAQ. The CDR3 consists of 15 residues. Trimming at V came to 4 bases and at J to 7 bases, leaving 7 bases not matched to a gene. The CDR3 region has the DNA TGTGCCAGCAGCTCTGGAGCGGGAGGGTCTAATGAGCAGTTCTTC. It encodes CASSSGAGGSNEQFF. Combining the CDR3 with reference TRBV7-8 and TRBJ2-1 gives the whole variable domain GAGVSQSPRYKVAKRGQDVALRCDPISGHVSLFWYQQALGQGPEFLTYFQNEAQLDKSGLPSDRFFAERPEGSVSTLKIQRTQQEDSAVYLCASSSGAGGSNEQFFGPGTRLTVL.

The chain couples TRBV5-1 to TRBJ2-1; 8 bases are shared with TRBD1. In germline, CDR1 is SGHRS, CDR2 YFSETQ. The CDR3 consists of 17 residues. J gave up 7 bases and V 0 bases, and 12 bases lay outside the gene matches. In DNA, the CDR3 is TGCGCCAGCAGCTTGGGACCAGGAACAGGGGGGAGGAATGAGCAGTTCTTC. It encodes CASSLGPGTGGRNEQFF.

The CDR3 is CASSPERPSTDTQYF. Written as DNA, the CDR3 is TGCGCCAGCAGCCCTGAGCGGCCTAGCACAGATACGCAGTATTTT. The chain links TRBV5-1 to TRBJ2-3; D may be TRBD2 (5 bases). With 4 bases removed from V and 0 bases from J, the gap between germline ends came to 12 bases. CDR1 and CDR2 from the germline V gene are SGHRS and YFSETQ. This CDR3 is built from 15 residues.

The sample holds a few counts of this clonotype. The rearrangement links TRBV5-1 to TRBJ1-2; possible D gene TRBD1, 5 bases. V lost 3 bases and J 8 bases, leaving 14 bases between the germline ends. CDR1 and CDR2 from the germline V gene are SGHRS and YFSETQ. The CDR3 runs 13 residues. The CDR3 sequence is CASSWPGPLGYTF. Here the CDR3 DNA reads TGCGCCAGCAGCTGGCCGGGACCGCTCGGCTACACCTTC.

The chain recombines TRBV5-1 with TRBJ2-5; perhaps TRBD1 as D (6 bases). Per germline, CDR1 SGHRS and CDR2 YFSETQ. Deletions cut 5 bases from V and 1 base from J, with 12 bases between. This CDR3 region has 14 residues. The DNA of the CDR3 is TGCGCCAGCAGTTCCGGGACACTCCAAGAGACCCAGTACTTC. It specifies CASSSGTLQETQYF.

This clonotype was found a few times. The V gene is TRBV23-1, the J gene TRBJ2-5; 7 bases map to TRBD1. TRBV23-1 is an ORF, and what it does is uncertain. With V trimmed by 8 bases and J by 3 bases, 9 bases remained unmatched. This CDR3 has 14 amino acids. The CDR3 DNA reads as TGCGCCAGCCCTGCAACCGGGACAGAAGAGACCCAGTACTTC. Amino acid sequence: CASPATGTEETQYF.

This chain links TRBV28 with TRBJ1-2, with 7 nucleotides matching TRBD1. The CDR3 covers 14 residues. Germline V gene sequence: CDR1 MDHEN, CDR2 SYDVKM. After removal of 6 bases from V and 5 bases from J, the junction contained 9 bases not matched to a gene. CDR3 in amino acids: CASSSGQAFYGYTF. The CDR3 DNA reads TGTGCCAGCAGCAGTGGACAGGCCTTTTATGGCTACACCTTC.

V is TRBV5-1 and J is TRBJ2-7, with D unresolved. V lost 2 bases to trimming and J lost 7 bases, with 16 bases between them. CDR3 length equals 14 residues. The germline V gene encodes CDR1 SGHRS and CDR2 YFSETQ. The CDR3 DNA is TGCGCCAGCAGCTTAGAGAGCTCCTACAATGAGCAGTACTTC. This sequence encodes CASSLESSYNEQYF.

The chain combines TRBV10-3 with TRBJ2-7; 9 bases are a match to TRBD1. The germline gives CDR1 ENHRY, CDR2 SYGVKD. With 7 bases clipped from V and 6 bases from J, the junction kept 7 bases outside the gene matches. This CDR3 has 13 residues. This CDR3 is CAINRDRESEQYF. Written as DNA, the CDR3 is TGTGCCATCAACCGGGACAGGGAGTCCGAGCAGTACTTC.

A remark on this clonotype: Relative to the germline gene, one junction end is altered; a read error may explain this. This chain joins TRBV12-3 or TRBV12-4 and TRBJ1-6; a possible D gene is TRBD1 (5 bases). The CDR3 consists of 14 residues. CDR3 region: CASSPRVHNSPLHF. In DNA form, the CDR3 reads TGTGCCAGCAGCCCCAGGGTACATAATTCGCCCCTCCACTTT.

This chain joins TRBV5-6 and TRBJ2-7, with 8 nucleotides matching TRBD2. Germline-derived CDR1 and CDR2 are SGHDT and YYEEEE. This CDR3 region has 15 residues. J gave up 5 bases and V 1 base, and 8 bases lay outside the gene matches. The CDR3 sequence is CASSLPSGSLNEQYF. In nucleotides, the CDR3 is TGTGCCAGCAGCTTGCCCAGCGGGAGTTTAAACGAGCAGTACTTC.